Shown below are 15 T cell receptor beta chains from a single sample sequenced in a study of blood T cell repertoires in COVID-19. Repertoires were generated with immunoSEQ multiplex PCR, while TCRdb's copy carries only in-frame clones and drops some. Here the sample spans roughly 67,000 clones, about 83% being singletons. The source material was peripheral blood. These receptors all come from a woman aged 55-75 years with acute or convalescent COVID-19.

This chain joins TRBV7-3 and TRBJ1-2; 8 nucleotides agree with TRBD1. Germline values: CDR1 SGHTA, CDR2 FQGTGA. This CDR3 has 14 residues. V shed 2 bases, J shed 5 bases, and the junction held 4 bases outside the gene matches. CDR3 residues: CASSLGQGSYGYTF. The CDR3 nucleotides read TGTGCCAGCAGCTTAGGACAGGGTTCGTATGGCTACACCTTC.

The chain carries TRBV5-4 and TRBJ2-7; 7 bases are shared with TRBD1. Trimming cost V 4 bases and J 0 bases; bases outside gene matches: 10. The CDR3 sequence is 16 residues long. Germline V gene sequence: CDR1 SGHNT, CDR2 YYREEE (reference sequence). The CDR3 DNA follows: TGTGCCAGCAGCCAAAACAATTGGGACAGCTCCTACGAGCAGTACTTC. Its translation: CASSQNNWDSSYEQYF.

The chain carries TRBV6-5 and TRBJ2-2; D is unresolved. The CDR3 is 12 residues long. Trimming shortened V by 6 bases and J by 8 bases, and 10 bases separated the two germline ends. Germline V gene lookup returns CDR1 MNHEY and CDR2 SVGAGI. The CDR3: CASRYPVGELFF. The CDR3 coding sequence is TGTGCCAGCAGATATCCCGTGGGGGAGCTGTTTTTT.

This chain connects TRBV6-5 to TRBJ2-7; 10 bases line up with TRBD1. The CDR3 covers 14 residues. The germline V gene has CDR1 MNHEY and CDR2 SVGAGI. J lost 6 bases, V lost 4 bases, and 6 bases had no gene match. CDR3 bases: TGTGCCAGCAGTTTCGCGGGACAGGGGTTCGAGCAGTACTTC. As protein: CASSFAGQGFEQYF.

The chain uses TRBV18 and TRBJ1-1, with D perhaps TRBD1 (5 bases). Germline CDR1 reads KGHSH; CDR2 reads LQKENI. This CDR3 spans 13 amino acids. V lost 3 bases and J lost 7, with 12 bases in between. The chain's CDR3 is CASSPQRQIEAFF. CDR3 nucleotide sequence: TGTGCCAGCTCACCCCAAAGACAGATTGAAGCTTTCTTT.

The genes are TRBV18 and TRBJ1-1, with 7 bases identical to TRBD1. V dropped 0 bases and J dropped 8; count of bases not matched to a gene: 6. The germline CDR1 and CDR2 sequences are KGHSH and LQKENI. This CDR3 is built from 14 residues. CDR3 amino acids: CASSPPGGAGEAFF. CDR3 coding DNA: TGTGCCAGCTCACCACCAGGGGGCGCGGGAGAAGCTTTCTTT.

This clone has more than one count but fewer than ten. The chain is built from TRBV7-6 and TRBJ2-1; TRBD1 aligns across 9 bases. J was trimmed by 15 bases and V by 1 base; bases with no gene match: 10. The CDR3 has 14 amino acids. Germline V gives CDR1 SGHVS, CDR2 FNYEAQ. This CDR3 is CASSLGGQGRRAFF. The DNA of the CDR3 is TGTGCCAGCAGCTTAGGAGGACAGGGGCGTAGGGCGTTCTTC.

Points on this clone: Other nucleotide sequences from this sample produce the same CDR3. The chain couples TRBV3-1 (or the pseudogene TRBV3-2) to TRBJ2-3; 10 bases map to TRBD2. Germline trimming cut 4 bases from V and 3 bases from J; bases unmatched to any gene: 1. This CDR3 is 14 amino acids long. Germline V gene sequence: CDR1 LGHDT, CDR2 YNNKEL (reference sequence). CDR3 in amino acids: CASSRGLATDTQYF. The CDR3 nucleotides are TGTGCCAGCAGCCGGGGACTAGCGACAGATACGCAGTATTTT.

This chain joins TRBV5-4 and TRBJ2-3; a weak D match, TRBD2 (5 bases). Per germline, CDR1 SGHNT and CDR2 YYREEE (reference sequence). V lost 4 bases to trimming and J lost 3 bases, with 12 bases between them. CDR3 length: 14 amino acids. CDR3 coding DNA: TGTGCCAGCAGCCGAGAGCGGCCAACAGATACGCAGTATTTT. It translates to CASSRERPTDTQYF. The entire variable domain, with the rest obtained from reference TRBV5-4 and TRBJ2-3, is as follows: ETGVTQSPTHLIKTRGQQVTLRCSSQSGHNTVSWYQQALGQGPQFIFQYYREEENGRGNFPPRFSGLQFPNYSSELNVNALELDDSALYLCASSRERPTDTQYFGPGTRLTVL.

This clone was seen once. The rearrangement links TRBV6-5 to TRBJ1-2; 11 nucleotides align to TRBD1. V lost 5 bases to trimming and J lost 8 bases; unmatched junction nucleotides: 10. In germline, CDR1 is MNHEY, CDR2 SVGAGI. CDR3 length: 15 amino acids. Here the CDR3 reads CASSKLGQGARGYTF. The CDR3 region has the DNA TGTGCCAGCAGTAAGCTAGGACAGGGGGCGCGAGGCTACACCTTC.

This clone has a handful of counts. The V and J genes are TRBV5-6 and TRBJ1-5, with 10 bases lining up with TRBD1. CDR3 size: 14 residues. Per germline, CDR1 SGHDT and CDR2 YYEEEE. The trim removed 3 bases at V and 6 bases at J, leaving 3 bases unmatched. CDR3: CASSWTGGTQPQHF. In DNA form, the CDR3 reads TGTGCCAGCAGCTGGACAGGGGGTACTCAGCCCCAGCATTTT.

The chain carries TRBV4-1 and TRBJ2-3; no clear D gene. The CDR3 length is 15 residues. V lost 1 base and J 0 bases, leaving 8 bases between the germline ends. The V gene's germline CDR1 is MGHRA and CDR2 YSYEKL. The CDR3 DNA reads as TGCGCCAGCAGCCAAGTCAGGATGAGCACAGATACGCAGTATTTT. It encodes CASSQVRMSTDTQYF.

The V call is TRBV19, the J call TRBJ1-5; TRBD1 aligns across 10 bases. V was pared by 6 bases and J by 1 base, with 3 bases of the junction left unmatched. CDR3 length: 15 residues. Germline V CDR1 and CDR2: LNHDA, SQIVND (reference sequence). The CDR3 nucleotides read TGTGCCAGTAGATCGGACAGGGGGAGCAATCAGCCCCAGCATTTT. Translation: CASRSDRGSNQPQHF.

This chain uses TRBV19 with TRBJ1-5, with D perhaps matching TRBD1 (5 bases). The germline V gene encodes CDR1 LNHDA and CDR2 SQIVND (reference sequence). V was cut by 6 bases and J by 0 bases, with 21 bases left in between. The CDR3 contains 18 residues. CDR3 DNA: TGTGCCAGTAGCACGGGACCCGGCGCGGGGTATAGCAATCAGCCCCAGCATTTT. This gives the protein CASSTGPGAGYSNQPQHF.

This rearrangement joins TRBV24-1 to TRBJ2-3, with TRBD1 matching 7 bases. The length of the CDR3 is 15 residues. The germline gives CDR1 KGHDR, CDR2 SFDVKD. With V trimmed by 4 bases and J by 6 bases, 9 bases remained unmatched. The CDR3 here is CATSDPGQPWDTQYF. CDR3 in DNA: TGTGCCACCAGTGACCCGGGACAGCCTTGGGATACGCAGTATTTT.